One and the same sample provided the 23 T cell receptor beta chains below, sequenced in a study of OX40 agonist ivuxolimab in advanced cancers. This table comes from immunoSEQ multiplex PCR, and its TCRdb copy is limited to in-frame clones, with some not included. The table records 41,000 or so clones, around four fifths of them present only once. The material was CD4+ or CD8+ T cells sorted from blood, obtained in a trial of the OX40 agonist ivuxolimab. Source of these receptors: an adult with an advanced solid tumor such as melanoma, head and neck, liver or kidney cancer.

This clone was seen once. V is TRBV19 and J is TRBJ1-1; 8 bases match TRBD1. Germline V CDR1 and CDR2: LNHDA, SQIVND (reference sequence). V shed 7 bases, J shed 4 bases, and the junction held 8 bases outside the gene matches. The CDR3 is 14 amino acids. The chain's CDR3 is CASTRTGKGTEAFF. CDR3 nucleotide sequence: TGTGCCAGTACCCGGACAGGGAAAGGCACTGAAGCTTTCTTT.

The chain employs TRBV5-1 and TRBJ2-1, with 9 bases aligning to TRBD2. The length of the CDR3 is 15 residues. Germline assignment: CDR1 SGHRS and CDR2 YFSETQ. V was clipped by 1 base and J by 5 bases; unmatched bases: 4. The chain's CDR3 is CASSLNPSGDNEQFF. CDR3 bases: TGCGCCAGCAGCTTGAATCCTAGCGGGGACAATGAGCAGTTCTTC. Filled out from reference TRBV5-1 and TRBJ2-1, the complete variable domain reads KAGVTQTPRYLIKTRGQQVTLSCSPISGHRSVSWYQQTPGQGLQFLFEYFSETQRNKGNFPGRFSGRQFSNSRSEMNVSTLELGDSALYLCASSLNPSGDNEQFFGPGTRLTVL.

The J gene is TRBJ1-5, the V gene TRBV19, with unresolved D. The CDR3 extends over 15 amino acids. The germline V gene encodes CDR1 LNHDA and CDR2 SQIVND (reference sequence). Trimming pared 7 bases from V and 1 base from J, leaving 14 bases between. CDR3 in amino acids: CASTTPGASNQPQHF. As DNA, the CDR3 is TGTGCCAGTACCACGCCGGGAGCGAGCAATCAGCCCCAGCATTTT.

This clone was observed a single time. This chain joins TRBV2 and TRBJ1-4; D is undetermined. The germline V gene has CDR1 SNHLY and CDR2 FYNNEI. Between the trimmed V and J ends, which lost 8 bases and 4 bases, there was a span of 11 bases. This CDR3 is built from 13 residues. CDR3 region: CASVDAFNEKLFF. The CDR3 DNA reads as TGTGCCAGCGTAGATGCATTTAATGAAAAACTGTTTTTT.

In its sample, this clone ranks as medium-sized. The V gene is TRBV9, the J gene TRBJ1-1; D unclear. V gave up 0 bases and J gave up 2 bases, with 11 bases separating them. Germline CDR1 is SGDLS and CDR2 is YYNGEE. The CDR3 contains 15 residues. The CDR3 here is CASSVAMEDNTEAFF. The CDR3 DNA reads as TGTGCCAGCAGCGTAGCTATGGAAGACAACACTGAAGCTTTCTTT.

V and J are TRBV19 and TRBJ2-7; TRBD1 matches 11 bases. Looked up from germline, CDR1 is LNHDA and CDR2 is SQIVND (reference sequence). The CDR3 runs to 15 residues. V lost 11 bases and J lost 2; bases outside the gene matches: 11. The CDR3 DNA reads TGTGCCTCTGTGGACGGGACAGGGGGGACCTACGAGCAGTACTTC. Protein sequence: CASVDGTGGTYEQYF. Full variable domain (outside the CDR3, taken from reference TRBV19 and TRBJ2-7): DGGITQSPKYLFRKEGQNVTLSCEQNLNHDAMYWYRQDPGQGLRLIYYSQIVNDFQKGDIAEGYSVSREKKESFPLTVTSAQKNPTAFYLCASVDGTGGTYEQYFGPGTRLTVT.

This clone was seen just once. The chain couples TRBV15 to TRBJ2-7; possibly TRBD2 for D (6 bases). Trimming took 8 bases from V and 0 from J, leaving 17 bases between them. The CDR3 totals 15 residues. CDR1 and CDR2 from the germline V gene are LNHNV and YYDKDF (reference sequence). The CDR3 region is CATGPTSPISYEQYF. The CDR3 nucleotides read TGTGCCACCGGACCTACTAGCCCAATCTCCTACGAGCAGTACTTC.

The chain has TRBV7-2 and TRBJ1-3; D gene unclear. Trimming cost V 6 bases and J 0 bases, with 12 bases left between them. This CDR3 has 15 amino acids. Germline CDR1 SGHTA, CDR2 FQGNSA. The CDR3 DNA is TGTGCCAGCAGACCCTCCTCGAGCTCTGGAAACACCATATATTTT. This encodes CASRPSSSSGNTIYF.

This rearrangement joins TRBV5-6 to TRBJ2-1; 10 positions agree with TRBD2. From germline, CDR1 is SGHDT and CDR2 YYEEEE. Germline trimming cut 1 base from V and 4 bases from J; bases unmatched to any gene: 2. This CDR3 has 15 amino acids. The CDR3 is CASSLSTSGYNEQFF. Here the CDR3 DNA reads TGTGCCAGCAGCTTGTCGACTAGCGGGTACAATGAGCAGTTCTTC.

The table lists this clone with a count of one. The rearrangement joins TRBV27 to TRBJ2-2; the D gene is possibly TRBD2 (5 bases). The CDR3 sequence is 18 residues long. V was trimmed by 6 bases and J by 1 base, leaving 21 bases between them. Germline loops: CDR1 MNHEY, CDR2 SMNVEV (reference sequence). CDR3 loop: CASRALRGSSLNTGELFF. In DNA form, the CDR3 reads TGTGCCAGCAGGGCTCTTAGAGGGAGCTCCTTGAACACCGGGGAGCTGTTTTTT.

This clone showed up just once. The chain carries TRBV6-1 and TRBJ1-1; 8 positions match TRBD1. Per germline, CDR1 MNHNS and CDR2 SASEGT. The CDR3 contains 12 residues. The V gene end was trimmed by 10 bases and the J gene end by 2 bases; junction bases not matched to a gene: 3. The CDR3 here is CAIGTGNTEAFF. For the CDR3, the DNA is TGTGCCATCGGGACAGGAAACACTGAAGCTTTCTTT.

V is TRBV4-1 and J is TRBJ2-5; D is unresolved. The length of the CDR3 is 15 residues. The V and J ends lost 0 bases and 1 base respectively, with 9 bases between them. Germline lookup yields CDR1 MGHRA and CDR2 YSYEKL. CDR3 region: CASSQEGAFQETQYF. The DNA of the CDR3 is TGCGCCAGCAGCCAAGAAGGAGCGTTCCAAGAGACCCAGTACTTC.

The rearrangement links TRBV10-3 to TRBJ2-7, with D unresolved. CDR3 length: 12 amino acids. Trimming pared 2 bases from V and 3 bases from J, leaving 5 bases between. Germline CDR1 reads ENHRY; CDR2 reads SYGVKD. CDR3: CAISERRYEQYF. As DNA, the CDR3 is TGTGCCATCAGTGAGAGGCGCTACGAGCAGTACTTC.

This clone has just one count. J is TRBJ2-5 and V is TRBV7-2, with D possibly being TRBD1 (5 bases). The germline V gene has CDR1 SGHTA and CDR2 FQGNSA. The V end was cut by 2 bases, the J end by 3 bases, with 16 bases between. This CDR3 comprises 16 residues. CDR3 region: CASSLQGGALKETQYF. CDR3 nucleotides: TGTGCCAGCAGCTTACAGGGCGGTGCGTTGAAAGAGACCCAGTACTTC.

The V and J genes are TRBV5-1 and TRBJ1-6; 9 nucleotides agree with TRBD1. Germline CDR1 is SGHRS and CDR2 is YFSETQ. The V gene end was trimmed by 6 bases and the J gene end by 10 bases; junction bases not matched to a gene: 5. CDR3 size: 13 residues. The DNA of the CDR3 is TGCGCCAGCACCGGGACAGGGAGCTCACCCCTCCACTTT. Protein sequence: CASTGTGSSPLHF.

The CDR3 coding sequence is TGTGCCAGCTCACCTACCTTTTCGGAGCAGTTCTTC. Encoded protein: CASSPTFSEQFF. The chain joins TRBV18 to TRBJ2-1; D not certain. The germline V gene encodes CDR1 KGHSH and CDR2 LQKENI. V shed 3 bases and J shed 10 bases, with 10 bases lying between them. CDR3 size: 12 residues.

This clone appeared a single time. The chain employs TRBV18 and TRBJ1-1, with 8 nucleotides matching TRBD1. The CDR3 covers 17 residues. CDR1 KGHSH and CDR2 LQKENI come from the germline V gene. J was trimmed by 3 bases and V by 2 bases; bases with no gene match: 11. CDR3 DNA: TGTGCCAGCTCACCATTGGACAGGGTAAAAGAGGACACTGAAGCTTTCTTT. It specifies CASSPLDRVKEDTEAFF.

The V call is TRBV6-4, the J call TRBJ2-7, with D possibly TRBD2 on 5 matching bases. This CDR3 spans 16 amino acids. The V end lost 5 bases, the J end lost 3 bases, and 20 bases lay between the germline ends. Germline CDR1 is MRHNA and CDR2 is SNTAGT. The CDR3 sequence: CASSTRPWYGNYEQYF. DNA of the CDR3: TGTGCCAGCAGTACCCGCCCATGGTACGGGAACTACGAGCAGTACTTC.

This clone turned up a few times. The chain carries TRBV27 and TRBJ2-1, with 9 positions matching TRBD1. This CDR3 has 14 amino acids. The ends lost 6 bases at V and 5 bases at J; junction bases unmatched: 5. CDR1 and CDR2 (germline): MNHEY, SMNVEV (reference sequence). CDR3 region: CASSKDRGHNEQFF. Here the CDR3 DNA reads TGTGCCAGCAGCAAGGACAGGGGACACAATGAGCAGTTCTTC.

V usage is TRBV30 and J usage is TRBJ2-5; 9 bases are a match to TRBD2. The CDR3 loop spans 16 amino acids. J was trimmed by 4 bases and V by 0 bases; bases with no gene match: 9. Germline lookup yields CDR1 GTSNPN and CDR2 SVGIG (reference sequence). The CDR3 DNA reads TGTGCCTGGAGTGTTGCGGGAGGGGGGGCCCCAGAGACCCAGTACTTC. Its protein product is CAWSVAGGGAPETQYF.

This chain links TRBV28 with TRBJ1-2; D not certain. Trimming took off 3 bases at V and 4 bases at J, with 9 bases between the two ends. The germline gives CDR1 MDHEN, CDR2 SYDVKM. The CDR3 has 13 amino acids. In DNA form, the CDR3 reads TGTGCCAGCAGTTTTCGGGGAGGCTATGGCTACACCTTC. Its translation: CASSFRGGYGYTF.

The chain combines TRBV28 with TRBJ1-4; D uncertain. Trimming took off 1 base at V and 4 bases at J, with 10 bases between the two ends. CDR1 and CDR2 (germline): MDHEN, SYDVKM. The CDR3 contains 15 residues. The CDR3 reads CASSLFGSFNEKLFF. The DNA of the CDR3 is TGTGCCAGCAGTTTATTCGGCAGCTTTAATGAAAAACTGTTTTTT.

The chain joins TRBV11-3 to TRBJ1-1; 7 bases map to TRBD1. This CDR3 is 16 amino acids long. The V gene end was trimmed by 1 base and the J gene end by 1 base; junction bases not matched to a gene: 6. Germline V gene data show CDR1 as SGHNT and CDR2 as YENEEA. CDR3 in DNA: TGTGCCAGCAGCTTAGGCAGGGGGAGGGGGAACACTGAAGCTTTCTTT. Protein product: CASSLGRGRGNTEAFF.